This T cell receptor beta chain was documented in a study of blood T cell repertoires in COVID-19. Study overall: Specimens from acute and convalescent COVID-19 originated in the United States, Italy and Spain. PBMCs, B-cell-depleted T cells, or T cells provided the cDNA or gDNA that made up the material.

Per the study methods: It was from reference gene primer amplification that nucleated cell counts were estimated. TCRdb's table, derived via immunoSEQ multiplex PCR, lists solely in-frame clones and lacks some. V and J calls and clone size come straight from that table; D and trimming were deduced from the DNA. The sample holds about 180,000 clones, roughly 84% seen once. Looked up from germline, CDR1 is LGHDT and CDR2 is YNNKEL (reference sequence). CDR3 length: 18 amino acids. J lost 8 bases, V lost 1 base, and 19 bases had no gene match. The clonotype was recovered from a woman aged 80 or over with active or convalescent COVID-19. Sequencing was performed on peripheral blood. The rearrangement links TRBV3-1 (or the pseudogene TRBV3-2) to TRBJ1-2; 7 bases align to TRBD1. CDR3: CASSQGNRGMRVVSGYTF. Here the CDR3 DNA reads TGTGCCAGCAGCCAAGGAAACAGGGGAATGCGGGTGGTATCAGGCTACACCTTC.